This TCR beta chain originates from a study of shared clonotypes between healthy human individuals. Study at large: Plates per donor: three CD4 naive, three CD4 memory, two CD8 naive, one CD8 memory.

Germline loops: CDR1 LGHNA, CDR2 YSLEER. CDR3 length equals 14 residues. The V end lost 4 bases, the J end lost 2 bases, and 12 bases lay between the germline ends. Broader study findings: At large depth, rarefaction still showed sorted-subset sequencing to be incomplete.

Sequencing used immunoSEQ multiplex PCR; TCRdb keeps in-frame clones, though not all of them. The table has 2 million or so clones, over 85% seen once; the top ten hold under 0.15%. In regard to this clone: The antigen remains undetermined.

This receptor was obtained from a man aged 18 to 30 in good health. The sequencing sample was made of naive CD4+ T cells sorted from blood. This sample's subset: CD45RA+ positively selected. The chain combines TRBV4-3 with TRBJ2-7; no definite D call. The chain's CDR3 is CASSLLVIPYEQYF. DNA of the CDR3: TGCGCCAGCAGCCTATTAGTAATCCCCTACGAGCAGTACTTC.